This passage covers 26 T cell receptor beta chains from one sample sequenced in a study of vaccination and CD4 T cells after COVID-19. Their recognized antigens are unknown. At the Johns Hopkins FTIC core, DNA taken from cultured CD4+ T cells was sequenced by way of the Oncomine TCR Beta short-read assay. TCRdb reanalysed the PCR reads using MiXCR and keeps one entry per CDR3 protein. Among about 13,000 distinct CDR3 sequences listed, 47% were seen once. Sample treatment: approximately 11-day PBMC culture with coronavirus spike peptide pools or control peptides (ViraFEST assay). Sequenced: CD4+ T cells from blood, cultured in vitro. Source of these receptors: a human donor who had recovered from COVID-19.

This clonotype has a handful of counts. This chain links TRBV6-5 with TRBJ2-1; D ambiguous. V lost 2 bases and J lost 8, with 16 bases in between. CDR1 is MNHEY, CDR2 SVGAGI, per germline. The CDR3 is 15 amino acids. The CDR3 sequence: CASSYIYGSFYEQFF. CDR3 DNA sequence: TGTGCCAGCAGTTACATCTATGGGTCGTTCTATGAGCAGTTCTTC.

This clonotype appeared a few times. V and J are TRBV12-3 or TRBV12-4 and TRBJ1-3; the D is unclear. This CDR3 is built from 11 residues. Trimming cost V 7 bases and J 8 bases, with 9 bases left between them. The DNA for the CDR3 is TGTGCCAGCACCTATAGGGACACCATATATTTT. Its protein product is CASTYRDTIYF.

This chain connects TRBV6-4 to TRBJ2-2; 7 nucleotides agree with TRBD1. The CDR3 is 14 residues long. V shed 4 bases and J 4 bases; nucleotides not matched to a gene: 3. The V gene's germline CDR1 is MRHNA and CDR2 SNTAGT. CDR3 in DNA: TGTGCCAGCAGTGGACAGGGTGGCACCGGGGAGCTGTTTTTT. Translation gives CASSGQGGTGELFF.

This chain connects TRBV6-1 to TRBJ1-6; 7 nucleotides line up with TRBD1. There are 14 residues in the CDR3. J gave up 10 bases and V 6 bases, and 9 bases lay outside the gene matches. Germline V gene data show CDR1 as MNHNS and CDR2 as SASEGT. The CDR3 reads CASSTTGEGSPLHF. The CDR3, as DNA: TGTGCCAGCAGCACTACAGGGGAAGGATCACCCCTCCACTTT.

This chain joins TRBV7-2 and TRBJ2-5, with 10 bases aligning to TRBD2. The CDR3 spans 13 residues. The J segment lost 5 bases and the V segment lost 8 bases, leaving 5 bases of the junction unmatched. The germline V gene encodes CDR1 SGHTA and CDR2 FQGNSA. In nucleotides, the CDR3 is TGTGCCAGCCTACTAGCGGGACTGGAGACCCAGTACTTC. Protein product: CASLLAGLETQYF.

This rearrangement joins TRBV19 to TRBJ1-3, with D perhaps matching TRBD1 (6 bases). The V end lost 9 bases, the J end lost 2 bases, and 20 bases lay between the germline ends. Germline CDR1 is LNHDA and CDR2 is SQIVND (reference sequence). The CDR3 is 16 amino acids. The CDR3 DNA follows: TGTGCCAGCATCCCATCGGGGGGGCAAACTGGAAACACCATATATTTT. Translating gives CASIPSGGQTGNTIYF. The full variable domain, with the rest looked up from reference TRBV19 and TRBJ1-3, is DGGITQSPKYLFRKEGQNVTLSCEQNLNHDAMYWYRQDPGQGLRLIYYSQIVNDFQKGDIAEGYSVSREKKESFPLTVTSAQKNPTAFYLCASIPSGGQTGNTIYFGEGSWLTVV.

This chain connects TRBV29-1 to TRBJ2-3, with 7 positions matching TRBD2. V shed 3 bases and J 0 bases; nucleotides not matched to a gene: 3. There are 14 residues in the CDR3. Germline lookup yields CDR1 SQVTM and CDR2 ANQGSEA. CDR3 nucleotide sequence: TGCAGCGTTGATAGGCGGGGGAGCACAGATACGCAGTATTTT. Its translation: CSVDRRGSTDTQYF.

V is TRBV7-9 and J is TRBJ2-1; D unclear. Trimming removed 6 bases at V and 0 bases at J, with 6 bases between. Per the germline V gene, CDR1 is SEHNR and CDR2 is FQNEAQ (reference sequence). This CDR3 has 13 residues. The CDR3 region has the DNA TGTGCCAGCAGGTGGGGCTCCTACAATGAGCAGTTCTTC. It is translated as CASRWGSYNEQFF.

This clonotype occurred a few times. Here the CDR3 DNA reads TGCGCCAGCAGCTTGGAAGCACGCGGGGGAGGGGAGACCCAGTACTTC. Protein sequence: CASSLEARGGGETQYF. The V call is TRBV5-1, the J call TRBJ2-5; 7 bases fit TRBD2. Looked up from germline, CDR1 is SGHRS and CDR2 is YFSETQ. Unmatched junction bases numbered 10, after V lost 0 bases and J lost 5 bases. The CDR3 is 16 residues long.

V is TRBV28 and J is TRBJ1-6; 8 nucleotides match TRBD1. J gave up 5 bases and V 1 base, and 1 base lay outside the gene matches. This CDR3 spans 15 amino acids. Germline CDR1 is MDHEN and CDR2 is SYDVKM. CDR3: CASSLSTGDNSPLHF. In DNA form, the CDR3 reads TGTGCCAGCAGTTTATCGACAGGGGATAATTCACCCCTCCACTTT.

This clonotype has only a few counts. The genes are TRBV7-3 and TRBJ2-2, with a possible D match to TRBD2 (6 bases). Germline loops: CDR1 SGHTA, CDR2 FQGTGA. V was clipped by 2 bases and J by 3 bases, with 10 bases between them. The CDR3 runs 15 residues. CDR3 DNA: TGTGCCAGCAGCTTACTTGGCGGGGACACCGGGGAGCTGTTTTTT. This gives the protein CASSLLGGDTGELFF.

V usage is TRBV24-1 and J usage is TRBJ2-5; 9 nucleotides align to TRBD1. V trimming: 4 bases; J trimming: 4 bases; junction bases outside the gene matches: 6. The CDR3 loop spans 15 amino acids. CDR1 is KGHDR and CDR2 is SFDVKD in the germline V gene. The CDR3 loop reads CATSEATGGGETQYF. The CDR3 DNA reads as TGTGCCACCAGTGAGGCGACAGGGGGGGGAGAGACCCAGTACTTC.

The V gene is TRBV7-2, the J gene TRBJ2-4; the match to TRBD2 covers 8 bases. In germline, CDR1 is SGHTA, CDR2 FQGNSA. The CDR3 contains 15 residues. Germline trimming cut 4 bases from V and 15 bases from J; bases unmatched to any gene: 17. This chain's CDR3 is CASSSESGSSTRRYF. CDR3 coding DNA: TGTGCCAGCAGCTCCGAAAGCGGGAGCTCGACCCGGAGGTACTTC.

A few counts support this clonotype. The CDR3 region is CASLEGIDTEAFF. CDR3 nucleotide sequence: TGTGCCAGCTTGGAGGGAATCGACACTGAAGCTTTCTTT. The chain is built from TRBV6-1 and TRBJ1-1; D is ambiguous. This CDR3 region has 13 residues. The germline gives CDR1 MNHNS, CDR2 SASEGT. The ends were cut back, 8 bases at V and 3 bases at J, with 13 bases in the middle.

This clonotype appeared a few times. V usage is TRBV11-2 and J usage is TRBJ2-5; D ambiguous. The CDR3 loop spans 15 amino acids. V was trimmed by 0 bases and J by 5 bases, leaving 13 bases between them. CDR1 is SGHAT, CDR2 FQNNGV, per germline. CDR3 DNA: TGTGCCAGCAGCTTAGAGGGAACCTCTGTGGAGACCCAGTACTTC. Translated, it gives CASSLEGTSVETQYF.

The chain has TRBV6-1 and TRBJ1-2; D unclear. This CDR3 is built from 14 residues. Germline V gives CDR1 MNHNS, CDR2 SASEGT. Between the trimmed V and J ends, which lost 6 bases and 0 bases, there was a span of 11 bases. DNA of the CDR3: TGTGCCAGCAGCAAGGACGGGTCTAACTATGGCTACACCTTC. It codes for CASSKDGSNYGYTF.

This clonotype was detected a few times. The rearrangement joins TRBV19 to TRBJ2-6; no clear D. Germline V gene sequence: CDR1 LNHDA, CDR2 SQIVND (reference sequence). Trimming stripped 7 bases from V and 0 bases from J, with 13 bases between. The CDR3 is 16 residues long. The CDR3 bases are TGTGCCAGTATGGATCGTAAGAGCTCTGGGGCCAACGTCCTGACTTTC. The encoded protein is CASMDRKSSGANVLTF.

The rearrangement uses TRBV6-4 and TRBJ1-2; the match to TRBD1 covers 7 bases. The length of the CDR3 is 15 residues. Germline lookup yields CDR1 MRHNA and CDR2 SNTAGT. V trimming: 6 bases; J trimming: 0 bases; junction bases outside the gene matches: 7. The CDR3 sequence is CASSPRTGANYGYTF. The CDR3 DNA reads TGTGCCAGCAGCCCCCGGACAGGAGCTAACTATGGCTACACCTTC.

This rearrangement joins TRBV5-1 to TRBJ2-7, with unresolved D. Germline V lookup: CDR1 SGHRS, CDR2 YFSETQ. The germline V and J ends were trimmed by 0 bases and 2 bases, with 9 bases remaining between them. The CDR3 is made up of 14 amino acids. The CDR3, as DNA: TGCGCCAGCAGCTTGGAGGAAAAGCCCTACGAGCAGTACTTC. This codes for CASSLEEKPYEQYF.

The chain uses TRBV27 and TRBJ2-1; 7 nucleotides match TRBD2. This CDR3 is built from 13 residues. The ends lost 4 bases at V and 8 bases at J; junction bases unmatched: 5. CDR1 is MNHEY and CDR2 is SMNVEV in the germline V gene (reference sequence). CDR3 nucleotide sequence: TGTGCCAGCAGTTCTCCGACTAGCTATGAGCAGTTCTTC. Amino acid sequence: CASSSPTSYEQFF.

The chain couples TRBV20-1 to TRBJ1-2; tentatively, D is TRBD1 (5 bases). This CDR3 region has 13 residues. Germline V gives CDR1 DFQATT, CDR2 SNEGSKA (reference sequence). V lost 6 bases to trimming and J lost 8 bases, with 19 bases between them. CDR3 coding DNA: TGCAGTGCCAGCGGGGGGGAAACGCGAGGCTACACCTTC. Protein: CSASGGETRGYTF.

The chain links TRBV20-1 to TRBJ1-1; D possibly corresponds to TRBD1 (5 bases). Trimming stripped 3 bases from V and 11 bases from J, with 19 bases between. The CDR3 sequence is 13 residues long. Germline V gene lookup returns CDR1 DFQATT and CDR2 SNEGSKA (reference sequence). The CDR3: CSARSTGTGSAFF. CDR3 coding DNA: TGCAGTGCTAGGTCAACCGGGACTGGTAGTGCTTTCTTT.

The gene calls are TRBV12-3 or TRBV12-4 and TRBJ1-3; maybe TRBD1 (6 bases). The CDR3 runs 17 residues. The V end was cut by 3 bases, the J end by 0 bases, with 15 bases between. This CDR3 reads CASSLGSQGASGNTIYF. CDR3 DNA sequence: TGTGCCAGCAGTTTGGGATCACAGGGAGCCTCTGGAAACACCATATATTTT.

The J gene is TRBJ2-5, the V gene TRBV5-1, with D perhaps being TRBD1 or TRBD2 (6 bases each). CDR1 and CDR2 (germline): SGHRS, YFSETQ. With 4 bases removed from V and 5 bases from J, the gap between germline ends came to 18 bases. There are 15 residues in the CDR3. CDR3 loop: CASSLASGGMETQYF. The CDR3 DNA reads TGCGCCAGCAGCCTTGCCTCCGGGGGCATGGAGACCCAGTACTTC.

The sample holds one count of this clonotype. This rearrangement joins TRBV6-2 or TRBV6-3 to TRBJ2-3, with TRBD2 matching 10 bases. V was clipped by 5 bases and J by 3 bases; unmatched bases: 8. The CDR3 length is 16 residues. From germline, CDR1 is MNHEY and CDR2 SVGEGT. CDR3 sequence (DNA): TGTGCCAGCAGTCCGCGTCCTAGCGGGAGAACAGATACGCAGTATTTT. Protein sequence: CASSPRPSGRTDTQYF.

V usage is TRBV20-1 and J usage is TRBJ2-5; 8 nucleotides agree with TRBD2. CDR1 and CDR2 (germline): DFQATT, SNEGSKA (reference sequence). The CDR3 sequence is 14 residues long. The V segment lost 7 bases and the J segment 4 bases; nucleotides outside the gene matches: 11. In nucleotides, the CDR3 is TGCAGTGGAGGGGCGGGAGGCGTAGGAGAGACCCAGTACTTC. This encodes CSGGAGGVGETQYF.